The clone carrying this T cell receptor beta chain occurred a few times. Its matching antigen is unknown. This sample stems from a study of type 1 regulatory T cells. Across the whole study: T-allo10 is an in vitro-generated, Tr1-enriched CD4 T cell product specific for alloantigen. General study results and limits: Compared with non-type 1 regulatory T cells, type 1 regulatory T cells showed a more restricted TCR repertoire.

TCRdb processed the reads anew with MiXCR; each CDR3 protein has one entry. The table shows more than 60,000 distinct CDR3 sequences, with approximately 50% occurring only once. The CDR3 runs 15 residues. CDR1 SSHAT and CDR2 FNYEAQ come from the germline V gene (reference sequence). With 6 bases removed from V and 6 bases from J, the gap between germline ends came to 17 bases. Sequencing was performed on cultured non-Tr1 T cells, either the whole culture or a sorted T cell fraction (not recorded which). The chain has TRBV7-7 and TRBJ2-2, with D unclear. The clonotype originates from a human donor in good health. CDR3 protein: CASRYRAPRSGELFF. In DNA, the CDR3 is TGTGCCAGCAGATACCGGGCTCCGAGGTCCGGGGAGCTGTTTTTT.